The clone carrying this T cell receptor (beta chain) was found a few times. The target antigen is unknown. This record comes from a study of identical twins. Study-wide results and limits: In beta out-of-frame sequences, the excess sharing between twins was weaker. Cord blood beta clonotypes that were abundant carried fewer insertions, and memory repertoires showed no such trend.

The germline V and J ends were trimmed by 5 bases and 2 bases, with 12 bases remaining between them. The V gene's germline CDR1 is DFQATT and CDR2 SNEGSKA (reference sequence). The CDR3 contains 14 residues. After template switching added a universal primer site, the resulting cDNA carried unique molecular identifiers. In TCRdb, the 5' RACE reads were re-called with MiXCR into one record per CDR3 protein. The sample yields around 490,000 distinct CDR3 sequences, approximately 16% seen once. These sequences were also reported in another study, on yellow fever vaccine responses in identical twins. Per that paper: On the reported evidence, twins' vaccine T cell responses seemed partly convergent and partly personalized.

This receptor was obtained from a young woman in good health. This sequence joins TRBV20-1 and TRBJ2-2; no clear D. Source material: CD4+ T cells sorted from blood. CDR3 DNA: TGCAGTGCTTCTACTACAACTAACACCGGGGAGCTGTTTTTT. Translation: CSASTTTNTGELFF.